This TCR beta chain comes out of a study of shared clonotypes between healthy human individuals. Sequencing used immunoSEQ multiplex PCR; TCRdb keeps in-frame clones, though not all of them. The table has 1,400,000 or so clones, roughly 98.5% seen once. On this clone: Its antigen is unknown.

V gave up 5 bases and J gave up 6 bases, with 13 bases separating them. CDR3 size: 14 residues. Germline CDR1 SGHAT, CDR2 FQNNGV. Points from the study as a whole: Donor clonotype sharing was expected to depend on sequencing depth. In this cohort, only blood was sampled, and tissue repertoires likely differ. Estimated richness was generally greater in naive than memory subsets.

CD45RA-negative memory and CD45RA+ naive subsets were split from the CD4+ cells. The chain joins TRBV11-2 to TRBJ2-2, with a weak D call TRBD1 (6 bases). This receptor was taken from a man under 40 in good health. Sequencing was performed on naive CD4+ T cells sorted from blood. Subset specified: CD45RA+ positively selected. CDR3 DNA sequence: TGTGCCAGCAGCCCTTTACAGGGAGCCGGGGAGCTGTTTTTT. This gives the protein CASSPLQGAGELFF. The complete variable domain, with remaining parts taken from reference TRBV11-2 and TRBJ2-2, reads EAGVAQSPRYKIIEKRQSVAFWCNPISGHATLYWYQQILGQGPKLLIQFQNNGVVDDSQLPKDRFSAERLKGVDSTLKIQPAKLEDSAVYLCASSPLQGAGELFFGEGSRLTVL.